Following are 20 T cell receptor beta chains from one sample sequenced in a study of blood T cell repertoires in COVID-19. Assay used: immunoSEQ multiplex PCR; TCRdb lists only in-frame clones, some missing. The sample has around 97,000 clones, just under 85% seen once. Material for sequencing was peripheral blood. These receptors originate from an older man with acute or convalescent COVID-19.

This clone is a singleton in its sample. J is TRBJ2-7 and V is TRBV5-4; 14 bases map to TRBD2. The CDR3 totals 16 residues. CDR1 and CDR2 (germline): SGHNT, YYREEE (reference sequence). After removal of 4 bases from V and 3 bases from J, the junction contained 6 bases not matched to a gene. The DNA for the CDR3 is TGTGCCAGCAGCCTGGGACTAGCGGGAGAGGGCTACGAGCAGTACTTC. Its translation: CASSLGLAGEGYEQYF.

The chain carries TRBV24-1 and TRBJ1-5; D is unresolved. V lost 4 bases, J lost 4 bases, and 16 bases lay in between. The CDR3 sequence is 16 residues long. Germline V gene data show CDR1 as KGHDR and CDR2 as SFDVKD. CDR3 sequence reads: CATSDPRESLNQPQHF. The DNA of the CDR3 is TGTGCCACCAGTGACCCTCGGGAGAGTCTGAATCAGCCCCAGCATTTT.

V usage is TRBV15 and J usage is TRBJ2-1; TRBD2 matches 9 bases. This CDR3 region has 15 residues. Germline V CDR1 and CDR2: LNHNV, YYDKDF (reference sequence). V was clipped by 5 bases and J by 4 bases; unmatched bases: 6. CDR3 DNA: TGTGCCACCAGCGCAGGGACTAGCAGATACAATGAGCAGTTCTTC. It yields the protein CATSAGTSRYNEQFF. Filled out from reference TRBV15 and TRBJ2-1, the complete variable domain reads DAMVIQNPRYQVTQFGKPVTLSCSQTLNHNVMYWYQQKSSQAPKLLFHYYDKDFNNEADTPDNFQSRRPNTSFCFLDIRSPGLGDTAMYLCATSAGTSRYNEQFFGPGTRLTVL.

The V call is TRBV6-5, the J call TRBJ2-1; D possibly corresponds to TRBD2 (6 bases). Trimming took 4 bases from V and 7 from J, leaving 14 bases between them. Germline assignment: CDR1 MNHEY and CDR2 SVGAGI. This CDR3 comprises 14 residues. CDR3 DNA: TGTGCCAGCAGTTTTGTGCGGGAAGGGAATGAGCAGTTCTTC. The encoded protein is CASSFVREGNEQFF.

J is TRBJ2-7 and V is TRBV11-2; 7 bases fit TRBD2. CDR1 and CDR2 from the germline V gene are SGHAT and FQNNGV. This CDR3 contains 14 residues. After removal of 7 bases from V and 0 bases from J, the junction contained 6 bases not matched to a gene. As DNA, the CDR3 is TGTGCCAGCACGGGAGCGGGGAACTCCTACGAGCAGTACTTC. It encodes CASTGAGNSYEQYF.

This clone has more than one count but fewer than ten. The gene calls are TRBV24-1 and TRBJ1-5; possible D gene TRBD1, 6 bases. V lost 7 bases, J lost 1 base, and 7 bases lay in between. Germline values: CDR1 KGHDR, CDR2 SFDVKD. The CDR3 contains 13 residues. The CDR3 protein is CATRGASNQPQHF. CDR3 DNA sequence: TGTGCCACCAGGGGGGCGAGCAATCAGCCCCAGCATTTT.

This clone has at least ten counts. The CDR3 region has the DNA TGTGCAAGTCGCCGACAAACCTGTGCCTACGAGCAGTACTTC. Its protein product is CASRRQTCAYEQYF. This chain uses TRBV12-2 with TRBJ2-7; the DNA was not used to check the table's D call, TRBD1. TRBV12-2 is a listed pseudogene. The CDR3 sequence is 14 residues long.

The V gene is TRBV30, the J gene TRBJ1-4; weak D call: TRBD1 (6 bases). Germline V lookup: CDR1 GTSNPN, CDR2 SVGIG (reference sequence). The CDR3 runs to 13 residues. V gave up 5 bases and J gave up 2 bases, with 9 bases separating them. The CDR3 loop reads CAWATGTNEKLFF. The DNA for the CDR3 is TGTGCCTGGGCCACAGGGACTAATGAAAAACTGTTTTTT.

The chain links TRBV5-5 to TRBJ2-5; D might be TRBD1 (5 bases). In germline, CDR1 is SGHKS, CDR2 YYEKEE (reference sequence). The CDR3 sequence is 15 residues long. Trimming took off 0 bases at V and 1 base at J, with 10 bases between the two ends. CDR3 residues: CASSLAGQGQETQYF. CDR3 nucleotides: TGTGCCAGCAGCTTGGCCGGGCAGGGCCAAGAGACCCAGTACTTC. Full variable domain (rest looked up from reference TRBV5-5 and TRBJ2-5): DAGVTQSPTHLIKTRGQQVTLRCSPISGHKSVSWYQQVLGQGPQFIFQYYEKEERGRGNFPDRFSARQFPNYSSELNVNALLLGDSALYLCASSLAGQGQETQYFGPGTRLLVL.

The chain's CDR3 is CASSLGGGGRSGNTIYF. Here the CDR3 DNA reads TGTGCCAGCAGCCTAGGCGGTGGAGGGCGCTCTGGAAACACCATATATTTT. The chain recombines TRBV3-1 (or the pseudogene TRBV3-2) with TRBJ1-3; no clear D gene. The CDR3 is made up of 17 amino acids. V was cut by 4 bases and J by 0 bases, with 16 bases left in between. Germline assignment: CDR1 LGHDT and CDR2 YNNKEL (reference sequence).

The chain uses TRBV30 and TRBJ1-1; D possibly corresponds to TRBD1 (5 bases). The CDR3 is 15 amino acids. Trimming removed 4 bases at V and 0 bases at J, with 15 bases between. CDR1 is GTSNPN, CDR2 SVGIG, per germline (reference sequence). The CDR3 here is CAWKPRKGMNTEAFF. The CDR3, as DNA: TGTGCCTGGAAACCCCGTAAGGGGATGAACACTGAAGCTTTCTTT.

This clone was counted only a few times. The chain has TRBV28 and TRBJ1-2, with D possibly TRBD1 on 6 matching bases. Germline-derived CDR1 and CDR2 are MDHEN and SYDVKM. V was shortened by 5 bases and J by 4 bases, with 14 bases between the two germline ends. The CDR3 loop spans 14 amino acids. CDR3 bases: TGTGCCAGCAGTCCCCCCGGACAGTCCTATGGCTACACCTTC. Its protein product is CASSPPGQSYGYTF.

The CDR3 DNA follows: TGTGCCAGCAGCTTTGGGGCTACAGGACCCTACGAGCAGTACTTC. Protein: CASSFGATGPYEQYF. The chain employs TRBV11-2 and TRBJ2-7, with TRBD1 as a possible D gene (5 bases). The V and J ends lost 3 bases and 2 bases respectively, with 14 bases between them. This CDR3 spans 15 amino acids. The germline V gene has CDR1 SGHAT and CDR2 FQNNGV.

The CDR3 loop reads CASNPLAGERDTQYF. As DNA, the CDR3 is TGTGCCAGCAACCCACTAGCGGGAGAAAGAGATACGCAGTATTTT. The rearrangement links TRBV6-2 or TRBV6-3 to TRBJ2-3; 11 bases line up with TRBD2. This CDR3 is built from 15 residues. V gave up 7 bases and J gave up 5 bases; unmatched junction bases: 8. Germline CDR1 and CDR2: MNHEY and SVGEGT.

The gene calls are TRBV27 and TRBJ2-2; a possible D gene is TRBD2 (6 bases). V shed 5 bases and J shed 8 bases, with 30 bases lying between them. This CDR3 has 19 amino acids. Germline V gene sequence: CDR1 MNHEY, CDR2 SMNVEV (reference sequence). The CDR3 DNA sequence: TGTGCCAGCAGTAGTCTAGCGCCCAGTAGCAGAGGAGGTTGGGGGGAGCTGTTTTTT. It specifies CASSSLAPSSRGGWGELFF.

This clone was recorded only once. The chain couples TRBV6-5 to TRBJ2-2; D gene unclear. Germline V gene lookup returns CDR1 MNHEY and CDR2 SVGAGI. This CDR3 is 14 amino acids long. Trimming removed 6 bases at V and 3 bases at J, with 11 bases between. CDR3 sequence: CASRSFSDTGELFF. For the CDR3, the DNA is TGTGCCAGCAGATCGTTTTCTGACACCGGGGAGCTGTTTTTT.

V gene TRBV7-8 combines with J gene TRBJ2-1; TRBD2 might be the D (5 bases). The CDR3 is 18 amino acids. Germline V CDR1 and CDR2: SGHVS, FQNEAQ. Trimming stripped 2 bases from V and 4 bases from J, with 21 bases between. The CDR3: CASSLLQTIRPLYNEQFF. The CDR3, as DNA: TGTGCCAGCAGCTTACTTCAGACTATACGACCCCTATACAATGAGCAGTTCTTC.

The chain recombines TRBV4-2 with TRBJ1-1; D perhaps matches TRBD1 (5 bases). This CDR3 is built from 16 residues. V gave up 0 bases and J gave up 0 bases, with 11 bases separating them. The germline CDR1 and CDR2 sequences are LGHNA and YNFKEQ. The CDR3 loop is CASSQETRQMNTEAFF. The CDR3 DNA reads as TGTGCCAGCAGCCAAGAAACAAGACAGATGAACACTGAAGCTTTCTTT.

The chain is built from TRBV14 and TRBJ2-7, with D unclear. Germline lookup yields CDR1 SGHDN and CDR2 FVKESK. CDR3 length equals 15 residues. Trimming shortened V by 4 bases and J by 2 bases, and 15 bases separated the two germline ends. CDR3 amino acids: CASSPPGLTTYEQYF. The DNA of the CDR3 is TGTGCCAGCAGCCCCCCGGGTCTAACTACCTACGAGCAGTACTTC. The full variable domain, completed using reference TRBV14 and TRBJ2-7, is EAGVTQFPSHSVIEKGQTVTLRCDPISGHDNLYWYRRVMGKEIKFLLHFVKESKQDESGMPNNRFLAERTGGTYSTLKVQPAELEDSGVYFCASSPPGLTTYEQYFGPGTRLTVT.

The rearrangement joins TRBV18 to TRBJ1-1; tentative D call: TRBD1 (6 bases). CDR3 size: 15 residues. The germline CDR1 and CDR2 sequences are KGHSH and LQKENI. Between the trimmed V and J ends, which lost 6 bases and 0 bases, there was a span of 14 bases. CDR3 loop: CASSVRQELNTEAFF. The CDR3 DNA reads TGTGCCAGCTCCGTCCGACAGGAATTGAACACTGAAGCTTTCTTT.